The 13 T cell receptor beta chains below were found in one sample sequenced in a study of OX40 agonist ivuxolimab in advanced cancers. Generated by immunoSEQ multiplex PCR, the TCRdb table keeps only in-frame clones and is missing some. The table lists roughly 15,000 clones, about 90% of them singletons. The source was CD4+ or CD8+ T cells sorted from blood, collected in a trial of the OX40 agonist ivuxolimab. Receptors originate from an adult with an advanced solid tumor such as melanoma, head and neck, liver or kidney cancer.

The chain is built from TRBV30 and TRBJ2-3; 9 nucleotides align to TRBD2. CDR1 GTSNPN and CDR2 SVGIG come from the germline V gene (reference sequence). The CDR3 covers 16 residues. J gave up 0 bases and V 0 bases, and 4 bases lay outside the gene matches. This CDR3 reads CAWSVGLAGSTDTQYF. The CDR3 bases are TGTGCCTGGAGTGTGGGGCTAGCGGGGAGCACAGATACGCAGTATTTT.

The CDR3 DNA follows: TGTGCCAGCAGTCGCGGGTCCCTATACCACAATGAGCAGTTCTTC. Its protein is CASSRGSLYHNEQFF. The chain is built from TRBV6-5 and TRBJ2-1, with a tentative D call TRBD2 (5 bases). The germline CDR1 and CDR2 sequences are MNHEY and SVGAGI. V shed 5 bases and J shed 5 bases, with 16 bases lying between them. There are 15 residues in the CDR3.

The chain carries TRBV10-3 and TRBJ1-1, with D unclear. The CDR3 spans 12 residues. V gave up 11 bases and J gave up 3 bases, with 13 bases separating them. Germline loops: CDR1 ENHRY, CDR2 SYGVKD. The CDR3 loop is CAAWSGDTEAFF. The CDR3 bases are TGTGCCGCCTGGTCTGGGGACACTGAAGCTTTCTTT.

V gene TRBV7-9 combines with J gene TRBJ2-5; 9 bases match TRBD1. The J call is uncertain, as TRBJ2-7 better fits the DNA end. The length of the CDR3 is 15 residues. Germline V CDR1 and CDR2: SEHNR, FQNEAQ (reference sequence). The CDR3 sequence: CASSPRTGDRYEQYF. The CDR3 nucleotides read TGTGCCAGCAGCCCCCGGACAGGGGACCGCTACGAGCAGTACTTC.

The V gene is TRBV15, the J gene TRBJ1-1; D unresolved. Germline CDR1 reads LNHNV; CDR2 reads YYDKDF (reference sequence). The CDR3 is 15 amino acids. The ends were cut back, 0 bases at V and 1 base at J, with 9 bases in the middle. The CDR3 bases are TGTGCCACCAGCAGAGACAACCGGGGGAACACTGAAGCTTTCTTT. Protein sequence: CATSRDNRGNTEAFF.

The gene calls are TRBV5-1 and TRBJ2-5; D remains ambiguous. The CDR3 consists of 13 residues. Germline assignment: CDR1 SGHRS and CDR2 YFSETQ. The V end lost 0 bases, the J end lost 2 bases, and 5 bases lay between the germline ends. The CDR3 sequence: CASSLGRQETQYF. The DNA of the CDR3 is TGCGCCAGCAGCTTGGGCAGACAAGAGACCCAGTACTTC.

The chain couples TRBV15 to TRBJ2-4; 9 nucleotides agree with TRBD1. Germline loops: CDR1 LNHNV, CDR2 YYDKDF (reference sequence). The CDR3 extends over 17 amino acids. V dropped 1 base and J dropped 3; count of bases not matched to a gene: 7. The CDR3 DNA follows: TGTGCCACCAGCAGAGGAGGGACAGGGACCTACAAAAACATTCAGTACTTC. Amino acid sequence: CATSRGGTGTYKNIQYF.

Regarding this clone: Other DNA sequences within the sample encode an identical CDR3. The gene calls are TRBV25-1 and TRBJ2-5, with 15 bases aligning to TRBD2. From germline, CDR1 is MGHDK and CDR2 SYGVNS. This CDR3 is built from 17 residues. Trimming took 7 bases from V and 2 from J; bases not matched to a gene: 8. The CDR3: CASKRTSGGAGQETQYF. The CDR3 DNA reads TGTGCCAGCAAGAGGACTAGCGGGGGGGCGGGGCAAGAGACCCAGTACTTC.

CDR3 in amino acids: CASSQEGGTSGRLSSYNEQFF. The CDR3 DNA sequence: TGCGCCAGCAGCCAAGAGGGGGGGACTAGCGGGAGGCTGAGCTCCTACAATGAGCAGTTCTTC. V gene TRBV4-1 combines with J gene TRBJ2-1; 15 bases map to TRBD2. Per germline, CDR1 MGHRA and CDR2 YSYEKL. J was trimmed by 0 bases and V by 0 bases; bases with no gene match: 9. The CDR3 totals 21 residues.

The CDR3 is CASKQGSRTNEKLFF. DNA of the CDR3: TGTGCCAGCAAACAGGGGTCTAGGACTAATGAAAAACTGTTTTTT. The V gene is TRBV27, the J gene TRBJ1-4, with 7 bases fitting TRBD1. Losses at the gene ends were 7 bases for V and 2 bases for J; bases not matched to a gene: 7. The CDR3 sequence is 15 residues long. Looked up from germline, CDR1 is MNHEY and CDR2 is SMNVEV (reference sequence).

This chain uses TRBV19 with TRBJ1-3, with D maybe TRBD1 (5 bases). The germline V gene has CDR1 LNHDA and CDR2 SQIVND (reference sequence). Trimming stripped 5 bases from V and 3 bases from J, with 14 bases between. The CDR3 loop spans 15 amino acids. The DNA of the CDR3 is TGTGCCAGTAGTGCCCCCAGGGCGGGTGGAAACACCATATATTTT. It is translated as CASSAPRAGGNTIYF.

This chain links TRBV7-8 with TRBJ1-5, with D unresolved. The CDR3 contains 13 residues. Between the trimmed V and J ends, which lost 2 bases and 6 bases, there was a span of 8 bases. The germline V gene encodes CDR1 SGHVS and CDR2 FQNEAQ. CDR3 amino acids: CASSLHAGQPQHF. The CDR3 DNA sequence: TGTGCCAGCAGCTTACATGCGGGTCAGCCCCAGCATTTT.

The chain is built from TRBV4-3 and TRBJ2-1; TRBD1 is a possible D gene (5 bases). Germline CDR1 and CDR2: LGHNA and YSLEER. V lost 0 bases and J 2 bases, leaving 11 bases between the germline ends. CDR3 size: 16 residues. This CDR3 reads CASSQDGAPPYNEQFF. The CDR3 coding sequence is TGCGCCAGCAGCCAAGATGGGGCGCCCCCCTACAATGAGCAGTTCTTC.